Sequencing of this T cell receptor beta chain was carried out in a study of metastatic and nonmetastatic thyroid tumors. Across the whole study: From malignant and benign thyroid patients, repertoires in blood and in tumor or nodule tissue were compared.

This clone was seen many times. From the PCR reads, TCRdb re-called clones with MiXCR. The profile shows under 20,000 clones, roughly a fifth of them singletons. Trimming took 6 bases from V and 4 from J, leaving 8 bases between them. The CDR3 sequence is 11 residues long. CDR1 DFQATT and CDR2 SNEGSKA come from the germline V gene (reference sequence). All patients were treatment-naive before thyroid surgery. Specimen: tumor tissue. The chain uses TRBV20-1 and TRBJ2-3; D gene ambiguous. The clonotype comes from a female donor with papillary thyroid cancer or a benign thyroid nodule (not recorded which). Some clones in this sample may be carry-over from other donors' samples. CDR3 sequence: CSASNADTQYF. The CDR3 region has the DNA TGCAGTGCCAGCAATGCAGATACGCAGTATTTT.